This T cell receptor (beta chain) appears in the sequencing data of a study of CD8 T cells in ankylosing spondylitis. Study-level points and caveats: Disease-linked clones, CD8+, were relatively rare in peripheral blood. Blood from ankylosing spondylitis patients appeared to carry a characteristic roughly 8-variant TCR beta motif.

This clonotype was picked up a small number of times. The target antigen is unknown. V shed 6 bases, J shed 7 bases, and the junction held 13 bases outside the gene matches. The CDR3 has 15 amino acids. CDR1 and CDR2 (germline): SGHTA, FQGNSA. A quantitative 5'-RACE method, one with molecular barcodes, was used to make TCR beta libraries. One entry per CDR3 protein, called by TCRdb with MiXCR from the 5' RACE reads. The table lists around 770,000 distinct CDR3 sequences, 15% to 20% of them singletons, with over 15% in the top ten. V and J are TRBV7-2 and TRBJ2-3; 7 nucleotides align to TRBD2. The clonotype originates from a male donor with ankylosing spondylitis. Sequences were obtained from blood, either unsorted or a sorted T cell fraction (not recorded which). Written as DNA, the CDR3 is TGTGCCAGCAGTCCCCTTAGGGAGGGCCGGAATACGCAGTATTTT. This codes for CASSPLREGRNTQYF.